The source of this T cell receptor (beta chain) is a study of blood T cell repertoires in COVID-19. Study overall: The study drew acute and convalescent COVID-19 samples from the United States, Italy and Spain.

This CDR3 has 17 residues. With V trimmed by 0 bases and J by 3 bases, 8 bases remained unmatched. Germline V gene sequence: CDR1 SGHAT, CDR2 FQNNGV. Data came from immunoSEQ multiplex PCR; TCRdb stores just in-frame clones and leaves some out. The table shows approximately 72,000 clones, with approximately 85% occurring only once. The rearrangement links TRBV11-2 to TRBJ2-3; 8 bases agree with TRBD2. This sequence originates from a man aged 45 to 65 with acute or convalescent COVID-19. Sequencing was carried out using peripheral blood. CDR3 sequence: CASSLDRGLGRTDTQYF. CDR3 coding DNA: TGTGCCAGCAGCTTAGATCGGGGACTAGGGAGAACAGATACGCAGTATTTT.